These 25 T cell receptor beta chains came from one sample sequenced in a study of cytomegalovirus exposure and HLA in healthy donors. Sequencing used immunoSEQ multiplex PCR; TCRdb keeps in-frame clones, though not all of them. Here the sample spans about 130,000 clones, 89% being singletons. The sample comprised PBMCs. The receptor source for this set is a woman aged 18-30 years in good health and CMV-seronegative.

This clone occurred a few times. The rearrangement links TRBV30 to TRBJ1-5; D is unclear. The CDR3 has 15 residues. In germline, CDR1 is GTSNPN, CDR2 SVGIG (reference sequence). Between the trimmed V and J ends, which lost 0 bases and 0 bases, there was a span of 9 bases. CDR3 in amino acids: CAWSVPGSSNQPQHF. CDR3 nucleotide sequence: TGTGCCTGGAGTGTACCTGGCAGTAGCAATCAGCCCCAGCATTTT.

The genes are TRBV14 and TRBJ2-7; D possibly corresponds to TRBD2 (5 bases). Germline V gene sequence: CDR1 SGHDN, CDR2 FVKESK. V was cut by 10 bases and J by 1 base, with 14 bases left in between. This CDR3 region has 13 residues. CDR3 sequence reads: CATPGLWSYEQYV. For the CDR3, the DNA is TGTGCCACCCCGGGGTTATGGTCCTACGAGCAGTACGTC.

The chain uses TRBV10-3 and TRBJ2-7; 10 bases map to TRBD2. V trimming: 8 bases; J trimming: 0 bases; junction bases outside the gene matches: 4. The CDR3 extends over 14 amino acids. CDR1 and CDR2 (germline): ENHRY, SYGVKD. CDR3 amino acids: CAIGAGGNSYEQYF. Here the CDR3 DNA reads TGTGCCATCGGAGCGGGAGGGAACTCCTACGAGCAGTACTTC.

The CDR3 sequence is CASSDLGTGSNEKLFF. The CDR3 nucleotides read TGTGCCAGCAGTGACCTAGGGACAGGGAGTAATGAAAAACTGTTTTTT. This rearrangement joins TRBV6-1 to TRBJ1-4; 9 bases are a match to TRBD1. CDR3 length equals 16 residues. The V gene's germline CDR1 is MNHNS and CDR2 SASEGT. V lost 3 bases, J lost 4 bases, and 6 bases stayed unmatched.

This chain connects TRBV5-4 to TRBJ2-1, with 7 bases identical to TRBD2. With 4 bases clipped from V and 3 bases from J, the junction kept 7 bases outside the gene matches. The CDR3 consists of 15 residues. Germline CDR1 reads SGHNT; CDR2 reads YYREEE (reference sequence). The CDR3: CASSTLGEGYNEQFF. The CDR3 DNA follows: TGTGCCAGCAGCACCCTCGGGGAGGGCTACAATGAGCAGTTCTTC.

For the CDR3, the DNA is TGTGCCACCAGCAGAGACCGGGGATCTGGGGCCAACGTCCTGACTTTC. As protein: CATSRDRGSGANVLTF. J is TRBJ2-6 and V is TRBV15; a weak D match, TRBD2 (5 bases). Germline lookup yields CDR1 LNHNV and CDR2 YYDKDF (reference sequence). CDR3 length equals 16 residues. Trimming left V 0 bases short and J 1 base short, with 7 bases between.

The gene calls are TRBV27 and TRBJ1-2, with D unresolved. Germline lookup yields CDR1 MNHEY and CDR2 SMNVEV (reference sequence). This CDR3 contains 14 residues. V lost 4 bases to trimming and J lost 10 bases, with 19 bases between them. The CDR3 DNA is TGTGCCAGCAGTTCGCAGGCCGGATTGACGAACTACACCTTC. Its translation: CASSSQAGLTNYTF.

The V and J genes are TRBV13 and TRBJ1-2; possible D gene TRBD1, 5 bases. The CDR3 totals 13 residues. The V gene lost 5 bases and the J gene lost 3 bases, with 10 bases spanning the gap. Per germline, CDR1 PRHDT and CDR2 FYEKMQ (reference sequence). Written as DNA, the CDR3 is TGTGCCAGCAGCACTACAGGACACTATGGCTACACCTTC. Its protein is CASSTTGHYGYTF.

The chain uses TRBV7-6 and TRBJ1-4; 7 bases line up with TRBD1. This CDR3 spans 16 amino acids. Germline CDR1 and CDR2: SGHVS and FNYEAQ. Trimming took 1 base from V and 4 from J; bases not matched to a gene: 6. The CDR3 coding sequence is TGTGCCAGCAGCTTAGGGCAGGGGGTCGGTAATGAAAAACTGTTTTTT. Protein product: CASSLGQGVGNEKLFF. Complete variable domain (other parts from reference TRBV7-6 and TRBJ1-4): GAGVSQSPRYKVTKRGQDVALRCDPISGHVSLYWYRQALGQGPEFLTYFNYEAQQDKSGLPNDRFSAERPEGSISTLTIQRTEQRDSAMYRCASSLGQGVGNEKLFFGSGTQLSVL.

The chain employs TRBV6-5 and TRBJ1-1; D uncertain. The CDR3 is 15 amino acids. The germline gives CDR1 MNHEY, CDR2 SVGAGI. Trimming pared 3 bases from V and 3 bases from J, leaving 14 bases between. The CDR3 DNA is TGTGCCAGCAGTTATACCCGGGGTGCGTACACTGAAGCTTTCTTT. It codes for CASSYTRGAYTEAFF.

This rearrangement joins TRBV29-1 to TRBJ2-1, with D possibly being TRBD1 (6 bases). The CDR3 consists of 11 residues. Germline lookup yields CDR1 SQVTM and CDR2 ANQGSEA. V gave up 6 bases and J gave up 9 bases, with 12 bases separating them. CDR3 in amino acids: CSVRGHFEQFF. The DNA of the CDR3 is TGCAGCGTAAGGGGACATTTTGAGCAGTTCTTC.

J is TRBJ2-1 and V is TRBV30; D not resolved. Germline CDR1 reads GTSNPN; CDR2 reads SVGIG (reference sequence). The CDR3 loop spans 12 amino acids. Trimming removed 3 bases at V and 8 bases at J, with 11 bases between. In nucleotides, the CDR3 is TGTGCCTGGAGCGATCATCCGGATGAGCAGTTCTTC. Encoded protein: CAWSDHPDEQFF.

This clone appeared once. This sequence joins TRBV9 and TRBJ1-1; a weak D match, TRBD1 (6 bases). The germline gives CDR1 SGDLS, CDR2 YYNGEE. V lost 3 bases, J lost 0 bases, and 9 bases lay in between. CDR3 size: 14 residues. CDR3 loop: CASSGQVMNTEAFF. The DNA of the CDR3 is TGTGCCAGCAGCGGACAGGTAATGAACACTGAAGCTTTCTTT. The variable domain in full, with the rest retrieved from reference TRBV9 and TRBJ1-1, is DSGVTQTPKHLITATGQRVTLRCSPRSGDLSVYWYQQSLDQGLQFLIQYYNGEERAKGNILERFSAQQFPDLHSELNLSSLELGDSALYFCASSGQVMNTEAFFGQGTRLTVV.

This chain uses TRBV18 with TRBJ1-4, with 7 bases that match TRBD1. Germline assignment: CDR1 KGHSH and CDR2 LQKENI. This CDR3 spans 14 amino acids. The trim removed 6 bases at V and 8 bases at J, leaving 9 bases unmatched. The DNA of the CDR3 is TGTGCCAGCTCGCCGACAGGGCAGGAGGAAAAACTGTTTTTT. Translated, it gives CASSPTGQEEKLFF.

The V and J genes are TRBV10-1 and TRBJ2-6; TRBD2 aligns across 7 bases. The CDR3 extends over 16 amino acids. J gave up 1 base and V 3 bases, and 3 bases lay outside the gene matches. Per germline, CDR1 WNHNN and CDR2 SYGVQD (reference sequence). As DNA, the CDR3 is TGCGCCAGCAGTGATGGGGGGGTGTCTGGGGCCAACGTCCTGACTTTC. This codes for CASSDGGVSGANVLTF.

This clone has just one count. This chain connects TRBV29-1 to TRBJ2-1; D perhaps matches TRBD2 (5 bases). V was cut by 6 bases and J by 4 bases, with 10 bases left in between. The CDR3 spans 12 residues. Germline V gene lookup returns CDR1 SQVTM and CDR2 ANQGSEA. The CDR3 region is CSVRADYNEQFF. In DNA form, the CDR3 reads TGCAGCGTAAGAGCGGATTACAATGAGCAGTTCTTC.

For the CDR3, the DNA is TGTGCCAGCAGTTTATCAACCCTAGCGGGAGACCTCTCCTACGAGCAGTACTTC. Amino acids: CASSLSTLAGDLSYEQYF. The rearrangement joins TRBV28 to TRBJ2-7; 10 nucleotides line up with TRBD2. CDR3 length equals 18 residues. Germline values: CDR1 MDHEN, CDR2 SYDVKM. J gave up 0 bases and V 1 base, and 9 bases lay outside the gene matches.

The chain recombines TRBV2 with TRBJ2-3, with D perhaps matching TRBD2 (5 bases). The CDR3 contains 12 residues. V dropped 7 bases and J dropped 8 bases, with 13 bases sitting between them. CDR1 is SNHLY and CDR2 is FYNNEI in the germline V gene. The CDR3 coding sequence is TGTGCCAGCAAGGATAATGGAGGTACGCAGTATTTT. Amino acid sequence: CASKDNGGTQYF. Together with reference TRBV2 and TRBJ2-3, the CDR3 gives the full variable domain: EPEVTQTPSHQVTQMGQEVILRCVPISNHLYFYWYRQILGQKVEFLVSFYNNEISEKSEIFDDQFSVERPDGSNFTLKIRSTKLEDSAMYFCASKDNGGTQYFGPGTRLTVL.

The rearrangement links TRBV7-9 to TRBJ2-7, with 8 bases fitting TRBD1. The CDR3 is 15 amino acids. Germline values: CDR1 SEHNR, CDR2 FQNEAQ (reference sequence). V shed 4 bases, J shed 1 base, and the junction held 6 bases outside the gene matches. The CDR3 loop is CASSSIQGASYEQYF. The CDR3, as DNA: TGTGCCAGCAGCTCAATCCAGGGGGCATCCTACGAGCAGTACTTC.

The J gene is TRBJ1-1, the V gene TRBV7-2; the D gene is possibly TRBD1 (6 bases). The CDR3 extends over 14 amino acids. Trimming cost V 7 bases and J 6 bases, with 18 bases left between them. Germline CDR1 is SGHTA and CDR2 is FQGNSA. In nucleotides, the CDR3 is TGTGCCAGCATCCTAGCGGGGGCCGCCGCTGAAGCTTTCTTT. The encoded protein is CASILAGAAAEAFF. Filled out from reference TRBV7-2 and TRBJ1-1, the complete variable domain reads GAGVSQSPSNKVTEKGKDVELRCDPISGHTALYWYRQSLGQGLEFLIYFQGNSAPDKSGLPSDRFSAERTGGSVSTLTIQRTQQEDSAVYLCASILAGAAAEAFFGQGTRLTVV.

V gene TRBV30 combines with J gene TRBJ2-1; 10 bases agree with TRBD2. CDR3 length: 15 amino acids. Germline trimming cut 2 bases from V and 3 bases from J; bases unmatched to any gene: 4. CDR1 is GTSNPN and CDR2 is SVGIG in the germline V gene (reference sequence). CDR3 sequence: CAWSWLAGDYNEQFF. CDR3 in DNA: TGTGCCTGGAGTTGGCTAGCGGGAGACTACAATGAGCAGTTCTTC.

The J gene is TRBJ1-1, the V gene TRBV11-2, with D possibly being TRBD1 (6 bases). Per germline, CDR1 SGHAT and CDR2 FQNNGV. The V gene lost 5 bases and the J gene lost 5 bases, with 21 bases spanning the gap. The CDR3 is 16 residues long. CDR3 region: CASSPRTGTTTTEAFF. The CDR3 DNA sequence: TGTGCCAGCAGCCCGAGAACCGGGACAACGACGACTGAAGCTTTCTTT. The whole variable domain, remainder taken from reference TRBV11-2 and TRBJ1-1, is EAGVAQSPRYKIIEKRQSVAFWCNPISGHATLYWYQQILGQGPKLLIQFQNNGVVDDSQLPKDRFSAERLKGVDSTLKIQPAKLEDSAVYLCASSPRTGTTTTEAFFGQGTRLTVV.

The J gene is TRBJ1-1, the V gene TRBV10-1; D not certain. The V end was cut by 3 bases, the J end by 1 base, with 9 bases between. This CDR3 is 14 amino acids long. CDR1 is WNHNN and CDR2 is SYGVQD in the germline V gene (reference sequence). The CDR3, as DNA: TGCGCCAGCAGTGATCATACGGGGAACACTGAAGCTTTCTTT. Translation: CASSDHTGNTEAFF.

The chain couples TRBV28 to TRBJ2-7; 9 positions agree with TRBD1. Germline CDR1 reads MDHEN; CDR2 reads SYDVKM. Trimming at V came to 9 bases and at J to 2 bases, leaving 8 bases not matched to a gene. This CDR3 region has 14 residues. In DNA form, the CDR3 reads TGTGCCAGACAGGGGGCCTCGGACACCTACGAGCAGTACTTC. Translated: CARQGASDTYEQYF.

This rearrangement joins TRBV5-1 to TRBJ1-3, with D maybe TRBD1 (5 bases). The CDR3 length is 14 residues. The ends were cut back, 4 bases at V and 1 base at J, with 9 bases in the middle. CDR1 is SGHRS and CDR2 is YFSETQ in the germline V gene. In DNA, the CDR3 is TGCGCCAGCAGCGAGGACACTTCTGGAAACACCATATATTTT. Translated, it gives CASSEDTSGNTIYF.